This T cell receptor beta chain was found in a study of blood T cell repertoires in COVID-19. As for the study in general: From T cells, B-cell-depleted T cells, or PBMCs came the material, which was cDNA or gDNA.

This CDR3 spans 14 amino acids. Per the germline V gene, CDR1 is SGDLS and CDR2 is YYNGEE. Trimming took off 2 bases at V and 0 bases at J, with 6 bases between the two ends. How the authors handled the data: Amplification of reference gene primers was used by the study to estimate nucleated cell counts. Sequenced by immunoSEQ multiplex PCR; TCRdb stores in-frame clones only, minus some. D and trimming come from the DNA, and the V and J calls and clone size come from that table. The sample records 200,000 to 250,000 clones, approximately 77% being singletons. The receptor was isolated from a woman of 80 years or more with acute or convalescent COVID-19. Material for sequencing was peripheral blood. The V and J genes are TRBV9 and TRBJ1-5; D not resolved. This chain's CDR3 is CASSVGYSNQPQHF. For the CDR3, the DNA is TGTGCCAGCAGCGTCGGGTATAGCAATCAGCCCCAGCATTTT.